This TCR beta chain was captured in a study of blood T cells in healthy people across ages. Primers used in a second PCR of roughly 7 to 12 cycles were a sample-barcoded 5' primer and a J-beta primer mix. Every single cDNA molecule received a tag from a template-switch adaptor with 12 random nucleotides. The study obtained at least 2.5 million CDR3-containing paired-end reads from every sample. TCRdb passed the 5' RACE reads through MiXCR, listing each CDR3 protein once. The table lists about 1 million distinct CDR3 sequences, less than 50% of them singletons. The sequence was collected from a woman aged 55-75 years in good health. Sequencing was carried out using blood.

CDR3 sequence (DNA): TGTGCCAGCAGTAGCCTAAGCGGGAGGTCAAACAATGAGCAGTTCTTC. This gives the protein CASSSLSGRSNNEQFF. The gene calls are TRBV6-5 and TRBJ2-1, with 9 nucleotides matching TRBD2. The CDR3 spans 16 residues. The germline CDR1 and CDR2 sequences are MNHEY and SVGAGI. Losses at the gene ends were 5 bases for V and 5 bases for J; bases not matched to a gene: 10.